This T cell receptor (beta chain) was documented in a study of technical replicates of blood from several donors. The CDR3 covers 17 residues. Germline V gene lookup returns CDR1 SGHVS and CDR2 FQNEAQ. The trim removed 5 bases at V and 3 bases at J, leaving 12 bases unmatched. Assay: immunoSEQ multiplex PCR; the TCRdb copy retains only in-frame clones and omits some. The sample has almost 70,000 clones, 80% to 90% seen once. The clonotype comes from a human donor in good health. Some clones in this sample may be carry-over from other donors' samples. What was sequenced was PBMCs. The chain has TRBV7-8 and TRBJ1-1; 10 bases are a match to TRBD1. The CDR3 here is CASSQPRTGGGHTEAFF. In nucleotides, the CDR3 is TGTGCCAGCAGCCAACCTCGGACAGGGGGGGGACACACTGAAGCTTTCTTT.